The clone carrying this T cell receptor beta chain has a handful of counts. Each CDR3 protein is one row after TCRdb ran MiXCR on the 5' RACE reads. This table holds 75,000 or so distinct CDR3 sequences, about an eighth found once. V was clipped by 0 bases and J by 3 bases; unmatched bases: 4. Germline assignment: CDR1 SGHVS and CDR2 FNYEAQ. The CDR3 is 16 residues long. These data originate in a study of early T cells in non-severe SARS-CoV-2 infection. The sample comprised whole blood. The source is an adult who was a healthcare worker with PCR-confirmed SARS-CoV-2 infection or an uninfected control (not recorded which). The chain couples TRBV7-6 to TRBJ2-3, with 9 bases matching TRBD2. The CDR3 coding sequence is TGTGCCAGCAGCTTAGCCGGGACTAGCTATACAGATACGCAGTATTTT. Translating gives CASSLAGTSYTDTQYF.